This T cell receptor beta chain comes out of a study of CD8+CD57+ T cells in acquired aplastic anemia. Looking at the study overall: Quantities of DNA derived from sorted CD4+ and CD8+ cells averaged 3.2 ug. Healthy donor sequencing depth: 9 million to 10.8 million CD4+, roughly 12 million CD8+ reads.

Overall study results and limits: Controls did not differ significantly from patients in CD8+ Simpson's diversity. Patients shared about 30 CD8+ CDR3 sequences with controls.

CDR3 length: 15 amino acids. Between the trimmed V and J ends, which lost 3 bases and 17 bases, there was a span of 24 bases. The V gene's germline CDR1 is SGDLS and CDR2 YYNGEE. About this clonotype itself: Antigen specificity is unknown.

Investigators profiled TCR beta VDJ and CDR3 from genomic DNA template. TCRdb analysed the reads with MiXCR anew, one entry per CDR3 protein. The sample yields about 420,000 distinct CDR3 sequences, 55% to 75% seen once. The receptor was derived from a human donor in good health, serving as a control. Material: sorted CD4+, CD8+, or CD8+CD57+ T cells (not recorded which) from PBMCs. The chain uses TRBV9 and TRBJ1-6, with D possibly being TRBD1 (5 bases). CDR3 loop: CASSGTDESTVRFHF. The CDR3 DNA follows: TGTGCCAGCAGCGGAACGGACGAATCGACAGTACGTTTCCACTTT.